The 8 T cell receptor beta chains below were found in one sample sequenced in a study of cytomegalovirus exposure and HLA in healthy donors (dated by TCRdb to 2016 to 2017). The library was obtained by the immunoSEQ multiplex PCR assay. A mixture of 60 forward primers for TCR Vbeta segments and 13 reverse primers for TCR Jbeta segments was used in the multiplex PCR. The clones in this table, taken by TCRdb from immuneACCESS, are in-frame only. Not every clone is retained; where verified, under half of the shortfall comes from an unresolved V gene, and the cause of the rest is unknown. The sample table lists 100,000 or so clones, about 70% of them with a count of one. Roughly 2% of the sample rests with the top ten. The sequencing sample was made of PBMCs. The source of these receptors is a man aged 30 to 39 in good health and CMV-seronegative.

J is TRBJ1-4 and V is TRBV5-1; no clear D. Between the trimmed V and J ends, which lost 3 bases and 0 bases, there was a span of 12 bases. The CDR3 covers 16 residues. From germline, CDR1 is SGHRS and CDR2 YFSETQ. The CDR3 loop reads CASSSRGGATNEKLFF. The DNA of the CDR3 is TGCGCCAGCAGCTCCCGGGGAGGTGCAACTAATGAAAAACTGTTTTTT.

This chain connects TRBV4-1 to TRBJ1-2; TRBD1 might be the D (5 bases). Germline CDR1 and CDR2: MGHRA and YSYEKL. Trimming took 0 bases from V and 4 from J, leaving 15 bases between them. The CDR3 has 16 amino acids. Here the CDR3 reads CASSQDLETEAYGYTF. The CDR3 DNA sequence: TGCGCCAGCAGCCAAGATCTGGAGACAGAGGCCTATGGCTACACCTTC.

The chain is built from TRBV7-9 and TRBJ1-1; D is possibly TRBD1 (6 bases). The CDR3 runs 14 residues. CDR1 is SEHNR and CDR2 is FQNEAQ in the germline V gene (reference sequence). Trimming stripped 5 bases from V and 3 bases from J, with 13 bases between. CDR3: CASSPRDTYTEAFF. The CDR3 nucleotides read TGTGCCAGCAGCCCCCGGGACACGTACACTGAAGCTTTCTTT.

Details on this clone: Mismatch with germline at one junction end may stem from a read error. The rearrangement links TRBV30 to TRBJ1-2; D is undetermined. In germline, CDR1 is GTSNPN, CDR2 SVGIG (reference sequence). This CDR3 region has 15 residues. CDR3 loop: CAWSDPGSEVDGYPF. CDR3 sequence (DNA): TGTGCCTGGAGTGACCCGGGATCCGAGGTGGATGGCTACCCCTTC.

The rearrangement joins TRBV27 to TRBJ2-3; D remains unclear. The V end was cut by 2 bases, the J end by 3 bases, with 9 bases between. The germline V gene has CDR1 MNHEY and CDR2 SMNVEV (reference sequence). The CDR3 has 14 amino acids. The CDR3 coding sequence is TGTGCCAGCAGTTTAAGCGCGAGGACAGATACGCAGTATTTT. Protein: CASSLSARTDTQYF.

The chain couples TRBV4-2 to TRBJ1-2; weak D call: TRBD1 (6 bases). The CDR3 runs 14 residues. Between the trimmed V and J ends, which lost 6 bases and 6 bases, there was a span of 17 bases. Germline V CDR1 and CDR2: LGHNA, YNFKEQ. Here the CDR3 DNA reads TGTGCCAGCAGATACAGGGCCGATAGCGATGGCTACACCTTC. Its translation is CASRYRADSDGYTF.

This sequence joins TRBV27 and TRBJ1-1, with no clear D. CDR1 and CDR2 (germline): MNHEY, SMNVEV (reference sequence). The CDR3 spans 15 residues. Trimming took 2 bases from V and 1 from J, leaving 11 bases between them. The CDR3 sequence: CASSLGREKNTEAFF. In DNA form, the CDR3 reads TGTGCCAGCAGTTTAGGGCGGGAGAAGAACACTGAAGCTTTCTTT.

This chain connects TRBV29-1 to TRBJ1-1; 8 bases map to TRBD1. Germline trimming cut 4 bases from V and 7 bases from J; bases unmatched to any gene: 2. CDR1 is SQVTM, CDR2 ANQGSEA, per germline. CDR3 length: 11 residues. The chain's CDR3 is CSVVTGGEAFF. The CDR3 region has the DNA TGCAGCGTTGTAACAGGGGGTGAAGCTTTCTTT.